The present entry profiles one T cell receptor (beta chain) with its context. Germline V gives CDR1 SGHDT, CDR2 YYEEEE. V lost 2 bases to trimming and J lost 7 bases; unmatched junction nucleotides: 5. The CDR3 extends over 14 amino acids. As handled by the study authors: By means of reference gene primer amplification, nucleated cell counts were estimated. Libraries were prepared by immunoSEQ multiplex PCR; TCRdb keeps only in-frame clonotypes and omits some of them. The V and J calls and clone size come from that table; D and trimming were worked out from the DNA. Among around 130,000 clones listed, 60% to 85% were seen once. The sample originates from a study of blood T cell repertoires in COVID-19. Study overall: Samples of COVID-19 (acute and convalescent) were obtained from the United States, Italy and Spain. T cells, B-cell-depleted T cells, or PBMCs supplied cDNA or gDNA.

The source of this sequence is an elderly man with acute or convalescent COVID-19. The chain carries TRBV5-6 and TRBJ2-7; TRBD2 matches at 11 bases. The specimen was peripheral blood. The chain's CDR3 is CASSFSGGAREQYF. CDR3 in DNA: TGTGCCAGCAGCTTTAGCGGGGGGGCTCGAGAGCAGTACTTC. Full variable domain (rest looked up from reference TRBV5-6 and TRBJ2-7): DAGVTQSPTHLIKTRGQQVTLRCSPKSGHDTVSWYQQALGQGPQFIFQYYEEEERQRGNFPDRFSGHQFPNYSSELNVNALLLGDSALYLCASSFSGGAREQYFGPGTRLTVT.